This passage covers 10 T cell receptor beta chains from one sample sequenced in a study of blood T cell repertoires in COVID-19. Method: immunoSEQ multiplex PCR; TCRdb's copy keeps in-frame clones and lacks some. Found here are roughly 100,000 clones, under 80% of them singletons; the top ten hold approximately 19%. Specimen: peripheral blood. The receptors shown here come from a woman in her 70s with acute or convalescent COVID-19.

V and J are TRBV27 and TRBJ2-5, with TRBD2 matching over 15 bases. The CDR3 contains 16 residues. Trimming removed 7 bases from V and 1 base from J; junction bases left unmatched: 4. CDR1 MNHEY and CDR2 SMNVEV come from the germline V gene (reference sequence). This CDR3 reads CASKGLAGGIQETQYF. In DNA form, the CDR3 reads TGTGCCAGCAAGGGACTAGCGGGGGGCATCCAAGAGACCCAGTACTTC.

The gene calls are TRBV2 and TRBJ1-5; D uncertain. This CDR3 is built from 14 residues. Germline CDR1 reads SNHLY; CDR2 reads FYNNEI. Trimming left V 3 bases short and J 0 bases short, with 6 bases between. CDR3 DNA: TGTGCCAGCAGTGACAGGATTAGCAATCAGCCCCAGCATTTT. Protein sequence: CASSDRISNQPQHF. The whole variable domain, filled in from reference TRBV2 and TRBJ1-5, reads EPEVTQTPSHQVTQMGQEVILRCVPISNHLYFYWYRQILGQKVEFLVSFYNNEISEKSEIFDDQFSVERPDGSNFTLKIRSTKLEDSAMYFCASSDRISNQPQHFGDGTRLSIL.

The chain is built from TRBV15 and TRBJ2-5; 7 positions agree with TRBD1. Trimming took 2 bases from V and 4 from J; bases not matched to a gene: 7. The CDR3 has 15 residues. Germline V gene sequence: CDR1 LNHNV, CDR2 YYDKDF (reference sequence). The DNA for the CDR3 is TGTGCCACCAGCAGAAGTAGGGGGCGCGGAGAGACCCAGTACTTC. Encoded protein: CATSRSRGRGETQYF.

V usage is TRBV5-6 and J usage is TRBJ1-1, with D unresolved. The length of the CDR3 is 15 residues. Germline CDR1 SGHDT, CDR2 YYEEEE. The V end was cut by 6 bases, the J end by 8 bases, with 23 bases between. The CDR3 bases are TGTGCCAGCACCACGGGGAGAAGTAGGATTGAAGAAGCTTTCTTT. It specifies CASTTGRSRIEEAFF.

CDR3 protein: CASSLGQGLVGGPQHF. Here the CDR3 DNA reads TGTGCCAGCAGCCTAGGACAGGGACTTGTGGGTGGGCCCCAGCATTTT. The chain recombines TRBV7-9 with TRBJ1-5; 8 bases are shared with TRBD1. The CDR3 extends over 16 amino acids. With 5 bases clipped from V and 9 bases from J, the junction kept 15 bases outside the gene matches. Germline CDR1 and CDR2: SEHNR and FQNEAQ (reference sequence).

The chain is built from TRBV7-9 and TRBJ2-6, with D possibly TRBD2 on 5 matching bases. The CDR3 extends over 15 amino acids. From germline, CDR1 is SEHNR and CDR2 FQNEAQ (reference sequence). V lost 6 bases to trimming and J lost 2 bases, with 11 bases between them. The CDR3 coding sequence is TGTGCCAGCAGTCGTACCGGGGCTGGGGCCAACGTCCTGACTTTC. This gives the protein CASSRTGAGANVLTF.

Only one count was recorded for this clone. The chain combines TRBV15 with TRBJ2-7; 10 bases are shared with TRBD2. The CDR3 sequence is 15 residues long. V shed 1 base, J shed 5 bases, and the junction held 5 bases outside the gene matches. Germline V CDR1 and CDR2: LNHNV, YYDKDF (reference sequence). CDR3 residues: CATSRALAGENEQYF. In DNA, the CDR3 is TGTGCCACCAGCAGAGCTCTAGCGGGGGAAAACGAGCAGTACTTC.

This clone was seen a single time. This sequence joins TRBV7-8 and TRBJ1-1, with 7 bases matching TRBD1. After removal of 8 bases from V and 7 bases from J, the junction contained 10 bases not matched to a gene. The CDR3 is 13 residues long. Germline V gene data show CDR1 as SGHVS and CDR2 as FQNEAQ. The DNA of the CDR3 is TGTGCCAGCCGACCGACAGGGATGGGTGAAGCTTTCTTT. Residues: CASRPTGMGEAFF.

This clone has a handful of counts. In DNA form, the CDR3 reads TGTGCTGGAGGGGGGACAGGGTATAGAGCTTTCTTT. Translation: CAGGGTGYRAFF. V and J are TRBV30 and TRBJ1-1; 9 nucleotides line up with TRBD1. The germline CDR1 and CDR2 sequences are GTSNPN and SVGIG (reference sequence). CDR3 size: 12 residues.

The chain couples TRBV19 to TRBJ2-7; tentatively, D is TRBD1 (5 bases). V was shortened by 5 bases and J by 1 base, with 9 bases between the two germline ends. The germline V gene has CDR1 LNHDA and CDR2 SQIVND (reference sequence). This CDR3 is built from 13 residues. DNA for the CDR3: TGTGCCAGTAGTGGGGCCTTGTCCTACGAGCAGTACTTC. Encoded protein: CASSGALSYEQYF. Supplemented by reference TRBV19 and TRBJ2-7, the full variable domain reads DGGITQSPKYLFRKEGQNVTLSCEQNLNHDAMYWYRQDPGQGLRLIYYSQIVNDFQKGDIAEGYSVSREKKESFPLTVTSAQKNPTAFYLCASSGALSYEQYFGPGTRLTVT.